This TCR beta chain was identified during a study of human T cells and chemical hapten exposure. Whole-study context: Patients had diphenylcyclopropenone applied to the scalp weekly throughout the roughly 24-week study.

The CDR3 is 16 amino acids. V was clipped by 5 bases and J by 1 base, with 17 bases between them. Germline V gene data show CDR1 as MNHEY and CDR2 as SVGAGI. The table lists this clonotype with a few counts. Time point described: patch test 3, about 24 weeks after DPC sensitization. Regarding treatment: therapeutic diphenylcyclopropenone sensitization with weekly scalp DPC. Within the library, unique molecular identifiers were attached to each individual cDNA molecule. TCRdb recomputed calls from the RACE reads with MiXCR, one row per CDR3 protein. The sample holds around 200,000 distinct CDR3 sequences, more than 20% seen once.

The specimen was whole blood, collected in connection with sensitization to the hapten diphenylcyclopropenone (DPC). V is TRBV6-5 and J is TRBJ2-5; D is possibly TRBD1 or TRBD2 (5 bases each). The receptor was isolated from a woman in her thirties or forties with alopecia areata. Some clones in this sample may be carry-over from other donors' samples. In DNA form, the CDR3 reads TGTGCCAGCAGTCGAGGGGTGAGGTGGCCCCAAGAGACCCAGTACTTC. Protein sequence: CASSRGVRWPQETQYF.